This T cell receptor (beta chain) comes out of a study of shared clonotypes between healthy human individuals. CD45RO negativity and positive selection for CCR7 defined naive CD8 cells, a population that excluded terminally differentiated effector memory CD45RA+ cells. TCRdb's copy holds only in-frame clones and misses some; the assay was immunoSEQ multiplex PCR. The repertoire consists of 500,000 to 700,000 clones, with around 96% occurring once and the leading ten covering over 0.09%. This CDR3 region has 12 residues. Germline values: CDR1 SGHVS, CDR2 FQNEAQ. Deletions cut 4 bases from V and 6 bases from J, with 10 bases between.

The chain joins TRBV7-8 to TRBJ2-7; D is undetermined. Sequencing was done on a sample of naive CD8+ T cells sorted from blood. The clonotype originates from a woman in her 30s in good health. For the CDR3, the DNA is TGTGCCAGCAGCTACGCTTCTGGCGAGCAGTACTTC. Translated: CASSYASGEQYF.